This T cell receptor (beta chain) stems from a study of CD8+ T cells in alopecia areata. Study-level information: Tofacitinib dosing lasted 6 to 18 months, which was then followed by 6 months off drug.

The CDR3 is 13 residues long. V was clipped by 3 bases and J by 4 bases; unmatched bases: 2. Germline V lookup: CDR1 SQVTM, CDR2 ANQGSEA. cDNA prepared by RNA extraction and subsequent reverse transcription served as the template for sequencing. Here immunoSEQ multiplex PCR was the method, and the copy in TCRdb shows in-frame clones only, minus some. The repertoire holds about 210,000 clones, with more than 55% as singletons. Comments on this clone: The antigen remains unidentified.

Study findings and constraints: Scalp sequencing captures resident alphabeta T cells of normal skin too.

Treatment indicated: oral pan-JAK inhibitor, 5-10 mg twice daily. The receptor's source is a human donor with alopecia areata. The chain employs TRBV29-1 and TRBJ2-2, with TRBD1 identical over 7 bases. The source was CD4+ T cells sorted from blood, collected at week 44, from a patient treated with tofacitinib. The DNA of the CDR3 is TGCAGCGTTGATGCAGGGGGCACCGGGGAGCTGTTTTTT. As protein: CSVDAGGTGELFF.